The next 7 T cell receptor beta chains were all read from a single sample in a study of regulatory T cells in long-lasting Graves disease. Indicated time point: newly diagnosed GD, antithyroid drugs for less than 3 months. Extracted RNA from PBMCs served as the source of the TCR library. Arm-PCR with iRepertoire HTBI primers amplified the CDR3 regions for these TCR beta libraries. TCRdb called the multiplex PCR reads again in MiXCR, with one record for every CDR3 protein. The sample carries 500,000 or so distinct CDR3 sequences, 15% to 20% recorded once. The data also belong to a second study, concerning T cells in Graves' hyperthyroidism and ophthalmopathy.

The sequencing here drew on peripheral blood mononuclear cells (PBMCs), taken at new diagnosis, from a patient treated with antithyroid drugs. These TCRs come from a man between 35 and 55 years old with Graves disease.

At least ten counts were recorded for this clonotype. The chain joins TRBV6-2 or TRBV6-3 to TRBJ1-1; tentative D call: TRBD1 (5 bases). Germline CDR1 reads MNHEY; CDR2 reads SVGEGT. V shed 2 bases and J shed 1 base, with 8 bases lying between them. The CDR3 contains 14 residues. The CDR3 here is CASSYGAPNTEAFF. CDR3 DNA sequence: TGTGCCAGCAGTTACGGGGCCCCGAACACTGAAGCTTTCTTT.

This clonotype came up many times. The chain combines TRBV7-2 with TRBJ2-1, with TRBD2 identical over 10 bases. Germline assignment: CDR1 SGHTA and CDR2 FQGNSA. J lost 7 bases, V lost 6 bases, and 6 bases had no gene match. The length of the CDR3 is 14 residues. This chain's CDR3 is CASSPGLAWNEQFF. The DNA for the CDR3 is TGTGCCAGCAGTCCGGGACTAGCGTGGAATGAGCAGTTCTTC.

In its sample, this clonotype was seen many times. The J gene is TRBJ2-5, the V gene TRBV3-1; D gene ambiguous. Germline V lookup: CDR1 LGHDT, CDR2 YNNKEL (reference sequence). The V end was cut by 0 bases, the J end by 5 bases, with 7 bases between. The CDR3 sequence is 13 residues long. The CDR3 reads CASSQDPRETQYF. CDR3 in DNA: TGTGCCAGCAGCCAAGATCCCCGGGAGACCCAGTACTTC.

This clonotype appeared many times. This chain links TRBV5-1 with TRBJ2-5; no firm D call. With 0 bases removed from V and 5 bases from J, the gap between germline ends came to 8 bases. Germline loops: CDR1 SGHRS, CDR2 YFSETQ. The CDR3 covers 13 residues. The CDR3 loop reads CASSLGSGETQYF. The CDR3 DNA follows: TGCGCCAGCAGCTTGGGAAGTGGCGAGACCCAGTACTTC.

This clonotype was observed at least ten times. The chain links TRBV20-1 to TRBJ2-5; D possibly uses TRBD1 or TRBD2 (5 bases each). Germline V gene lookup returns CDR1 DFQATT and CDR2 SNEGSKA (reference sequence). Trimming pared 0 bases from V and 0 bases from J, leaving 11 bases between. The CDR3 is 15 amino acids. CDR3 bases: TGCAGTGCTAGAGAACCCGGGACGTACCAAGAGACCCAGTACTTC. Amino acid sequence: CSAREPGTYQETQYF.

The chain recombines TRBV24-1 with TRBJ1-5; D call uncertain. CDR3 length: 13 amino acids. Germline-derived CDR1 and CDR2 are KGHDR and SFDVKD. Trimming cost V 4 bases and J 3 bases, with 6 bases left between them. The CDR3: CATSERVNQPQHF. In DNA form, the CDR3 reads TGTGCCACCAGTGAACGGGTCAATCAGCCCCAGCATTTT.

CDR3: CASSPDGGRGETQYF. The CDR3 DNA reads as TGTGCCAGCAGCCCCGACGGGGGTCGAGGCGAGACCCAGTACTTC. V and J are TRBV7-9 and TRBJ2-5; TRBD2 is a possible D gene (6 bases). The CDR3 extends over 15 amino acids. Trimming removed 5 bases from V and 5 bases from J, with 18 bases in between. The germline V gene has CDR1 SEHNR and CDR2 FQNEAQ (reference sequence).